The 30 T cell receptor beta chains below all came from one sample that was sequenced in a study of CXCR3-negative and CXCR3-positive naive CD8 T cells. 5' RACE with UMI labels generated the TRB cDNA libraries. TCRdb re-called the 5' RACE reads; one entry per CDR3 protein, DNA not given. The sample table includes 100,000 to 150,000 distinct CDR3 sequences. The sample taken for sequencing was naive CXCR3- CD8+ T cells from blood. Subset: CD45RO-CCR7+CD27+CD95- naive CD8+ T cells lacking CXCR3 (TNR3-). These receptors were collected from a human donor in good health. Some clones in this sample may be carry-over from other donors' samples.

The chain combines TRBV28 with TRBJ2-1; the TCRdb call, TRBD2, lacks DNA for checking. The length of the CDR3 is 18 residues. CDR1 and CDR2 from the germline V gene are MDHEN and SYDVKM. This CDR3 is CASTDPRLAIGSYNEQFF.

The chain combines TRBV12-3 or TRBV12-4 with TRBJ1-6; TCRdb proposes TRBD1, but this gene call is untestable without DNA. CDR3 length: 17 residues. The CDR3 sequence: CASSSTGKVGYNSPLHF.

This sequence joins TRBV6-5 and TRBJ2-7. CDR1 is MNHEY, CDR2 SVGAGI, per germline. CDR3 size: 16 residues. CDR3 in amino acids: CASSYLSASSSYEQYF.

The gene calls are TRBV12-3 or TRBV12-4 and TRBJ1-5. The CDR3 sequence is 15 residues long. CDR3 amino acids: CASSLSENSNQPQHF.

The genes are TRBV20-1 and TRBJ2-7; the TCRdb D gene call, TRBD2, has no DNA to confirm it. This CDR3 is built from 14 residues. Germline CDR1 reads DFQATT; CDR2 reads SNEGSKA (reference sequence). This CDR3 is CSARAAGPLYEQYF.

The rearrangement links TRBV29-1 to TRBJ2-1; as DNA is missing, the TRBD2 call by TCRdb cannot be tested. The germline V gene has CDR1 SQVTM and CDR2 ANQGSEA. The CDR3 extends over 14 amino acids. CDR3 sequence: CSLLAGGAYNEQFF.

The chain is built from TRBV29-1 and TRBJ2-1; TCRdb proposes TRBD2, but this gene call is untestable without DNA. Looked up from germline, CDR1 is SQVTM and CDR2 is ANQGSEA. This CDR3 is built from 13 residues. The CDR3 sequence is CSVEGGRDNEQFF.

The chain combines TRBV7-8 with TRBJ2-1; TCRdb's D gene call, TRBD1, goes unchecked for lack of DNA. The germline V gene encodes CDR1 SGHVS and CDR2 FQNEAQ. The length of the CDR3 is 14 residues. The CDR3 is CASSSQGGGNEQFF. The full variable domain, in which reference TRBV7-8 and TRBJ2-1 provide the parts outside the CDR3, is GAGVSQSPRYKVAKRGQDVALRCDPISGHVSLFWYQQALGQGPEFLTYFQNEAQLDKSGLPSDRFFAERPEGSVSTLKIQRTQQEDSAVYLCASSSQGGGNEQFFGPGTRLTVL.

This chain links TRBV5-5 with TRBJ2-3. This CDR3 has 15 residues. Germline V gives CDR1 SGHKS, CDR2 YYEKEE (reference sequence). The CDR3 loop is CASSLETGSTDTQYF.

This chain links TRBV27 with TRBJ2-7; the TCRdb call, TRBD2, lacks DNA for checking. Germline lookup yields CDR1 MNHEY and CDR2 SMNVEV (reference sequence). CDR3 length: 17 amino acids. CDR3 in amino acids: CASSYISGGAPVLEQYF.

This rearrangement joins TRBV7-8 to TRBJ1-1; TCRdb's D call, TRBD1, is unchecked because there is no DNA. The length of the CDR3 is 16 residues. Per the germline V gene, CDR1 is SGHVS and CDR2 is FQNEAQ. Here the CDR3 reads CASSQATGGLITEAFF.

The chain joins TRBV7-2 to TRBJ2-5; TCRdb designates TRBD2, a call that cannot be tested without DNA. The germline gives CDR1 SGHTA, CDR2 FQGNSA. The CDR3 contains 16 residues. The CDR3 reads CASSLAFGLAGETQYF.

The chain couples TRBV11-2 to TRBJ2-4; the TCRdb call, TRBD1, lacks DNA for checking. The CDR3 has 16 residues. Germline lookup yields CDR1 SGHAT and CDR2 FQNNGV. The CDR3 spells CASSYPTGLAKNIQYF.

V and J are TRBV18 and TRBJ2-5. Per the germline V gene, CDR1 is KGHSH and CDR2 is LQKENI. The CDR3 consists of 15 residues. The CDR3 region is CASSPWRASQETQYF.

The J gene is TRBJ2-6, the V gene TRBV13; TCRdb gives TRBD1 as the D gene, but with no DNA this cannot be confirmed. The CDR3 is 16 amino acids. Germline lookup yields CDR1 PRHDT and CDR2 FYEKMQ (reference sequence). The CDR3 reads CASSLVWGSGANVLTF. Full variable domain (missing parts from reference TRBV13 and TRBJ2-6): AAGVIQSPRHLIKEKRETATLKCYPIPRHDTVYWYQQGPGQDPQFLISFYEKMQSDKGSIPDRFSAQQFSDYHSELNMSSLELGDSALYFCASSLVWGSGANVLTFGAGSRLTVL.

This chain connects TRBV12-3 or TRBV12-4 to TRBJ1-2; TCRdb proposes TRBD1, but this gene call is untestable without DNA. The CDR3 extends over 15 amino acids. The CDR3 spells CASSSPRDGVYGYTF.

This chain joins TRBV7-6 and TRBJ2-7; TCRdb returns TRBD1, unconfirmable since there is no DNA. This CDR3 has 14 amino acids. The germline gives CDR1 SGHVS, CDR2 FNYEAQ. The CDR3: CASSSWTGSYEQYF.

The chain is built from TRBV5-1 and TRBJ1-1; the TCRdb D gene call, TRBD1, has no DNA to confirm it. The CDR3 runs 16 residues. Germline V lookup: CDR1 SGHRS, CDR2 YFSETQ. The CDR3 is CASIGDRRMGNTEAFF. The whole variable domain, filled in from reference TRBV5-1 and TRBJ1-1, reads KAGVTQTPRYLIKTRGQQVTLSCSPISGHRSVSWYQQTPGQGLQFLFEYFSETQRNKGNFPGRFSGRQFSNSRSEMNVSTLELGDSALYLCASIGDRRMGNTEAFFGQGTRLTVV.

This sequence joins TRBV6-5 and TRBJ2-5; TCRdb's D call, TRBD1, is unchecked because there is no DNA. CDR3 length: 15 amino acids. Germline V gene data show CDR1 as MNHEY and CDR2 as SVGAGI. The CDR3 loop is CASSYSDREGETQYF.

The rearrangement joins TRBV15 to TRBJ1-1. CDR1 and CDR2 from the germline V gene are LNHNV and YYDKDF (reference sequence). The CDR3 spans 15 residues. The CDR3 here is CATSRTDFGYPEAFF.

V usage is TRBV28 and J usage is TRBJ1-2. The CDR3 spans 11 residues. The germline CDR1 and CDR2 sequences are MDHEN and SYDVKM. CDR3 in amino acids: CASSFQDGYTF.

The chain is built from TRBV7-3 and TRBJ2-3; TCRdb lists TRBD2, though no DNA is available to test this call. The CDR3 length is 14 residues. Germline V CDR1 and CDR2: SGHTA, FQGTGA. The CDR3 loop reads CASSQTRMAATQYF.

The gene calls are TRBV29-1 and TRBJ1-4; TCRdb selects TRBD1, and the lack of DNA leaves this call unchecked. Germline CDR1 SQVTM, CDR2 ANQGSEA. This CDR3 spans 14 amino acids. The CDR3 is CRAVQGAGTEKLFF.

This chain connects TRBV29-1 to TRBJ2-7. CDR1 and CDR2 from the germline V gene are SQVTM and ANQGSEA. The CDR3 runs to 12 residues. CDR3 sequence reads: CSVVGSSYEQYF.

The gene calls are TRBV12-3 or TRBV12-4 and TRBJ2-5; TCRdb's D gene call, TRBD1, goes unchecked for lack of DNA. The CDR3 covers 15 residues. The CDR3 loop is CASSLRDSIQETQYF.

V and J are TRBV28 and TRBJ1-4; checking the TCRdb D call of TRBD1 is not possible without DNA. The CDR3 loop spans 15 amino acids. Germline assignment: CDR1 MDHEN and CDR2 SYDVKM. The CDR3 sequence is CASRRDGSTNEKLFF.

The chain links TRBV12-3 or TRBV12-4 to TRBJ1-4; the TCRdb call, TRBD1, lacks DNA for checking. This CDR3 has 15 amino acids. The CDR3 loop is CASSPWTGGNEKLFF.

This chain links TRBV28 with TRBJ2-3; TCRdb designates TRBD2, a call that cannot be tested without DNA. The length of the CDR3 is 17 residues. Germline-derived CDR1 and CDR2 are MDHEN and SYDVKM. The CDR3 here is CASSPGTLAGGSDTQYF.

The CDR3: CASSLEGRQHEQFF. The V call is TRBV11-2, the J call TRBJ2-1; the D call from TCRdb, TRBD2, cannot be confirmed without DNA. The CDR3 totals 14 residues. Germline V gene data show CDR1 as SGHAT and CDR2 as FQNNGV.

The rearrangement joins TRBV28 to TRBJ2-5; the D gene TCRdb calls, TRBD2, cannot be checked with no DNA. From germline, CDR1 is MDHEN and CDR2 SYDVKM. CDR3 length: 17 amino acids. CDR3 loop: CASSLGSPSGSQETQYF.